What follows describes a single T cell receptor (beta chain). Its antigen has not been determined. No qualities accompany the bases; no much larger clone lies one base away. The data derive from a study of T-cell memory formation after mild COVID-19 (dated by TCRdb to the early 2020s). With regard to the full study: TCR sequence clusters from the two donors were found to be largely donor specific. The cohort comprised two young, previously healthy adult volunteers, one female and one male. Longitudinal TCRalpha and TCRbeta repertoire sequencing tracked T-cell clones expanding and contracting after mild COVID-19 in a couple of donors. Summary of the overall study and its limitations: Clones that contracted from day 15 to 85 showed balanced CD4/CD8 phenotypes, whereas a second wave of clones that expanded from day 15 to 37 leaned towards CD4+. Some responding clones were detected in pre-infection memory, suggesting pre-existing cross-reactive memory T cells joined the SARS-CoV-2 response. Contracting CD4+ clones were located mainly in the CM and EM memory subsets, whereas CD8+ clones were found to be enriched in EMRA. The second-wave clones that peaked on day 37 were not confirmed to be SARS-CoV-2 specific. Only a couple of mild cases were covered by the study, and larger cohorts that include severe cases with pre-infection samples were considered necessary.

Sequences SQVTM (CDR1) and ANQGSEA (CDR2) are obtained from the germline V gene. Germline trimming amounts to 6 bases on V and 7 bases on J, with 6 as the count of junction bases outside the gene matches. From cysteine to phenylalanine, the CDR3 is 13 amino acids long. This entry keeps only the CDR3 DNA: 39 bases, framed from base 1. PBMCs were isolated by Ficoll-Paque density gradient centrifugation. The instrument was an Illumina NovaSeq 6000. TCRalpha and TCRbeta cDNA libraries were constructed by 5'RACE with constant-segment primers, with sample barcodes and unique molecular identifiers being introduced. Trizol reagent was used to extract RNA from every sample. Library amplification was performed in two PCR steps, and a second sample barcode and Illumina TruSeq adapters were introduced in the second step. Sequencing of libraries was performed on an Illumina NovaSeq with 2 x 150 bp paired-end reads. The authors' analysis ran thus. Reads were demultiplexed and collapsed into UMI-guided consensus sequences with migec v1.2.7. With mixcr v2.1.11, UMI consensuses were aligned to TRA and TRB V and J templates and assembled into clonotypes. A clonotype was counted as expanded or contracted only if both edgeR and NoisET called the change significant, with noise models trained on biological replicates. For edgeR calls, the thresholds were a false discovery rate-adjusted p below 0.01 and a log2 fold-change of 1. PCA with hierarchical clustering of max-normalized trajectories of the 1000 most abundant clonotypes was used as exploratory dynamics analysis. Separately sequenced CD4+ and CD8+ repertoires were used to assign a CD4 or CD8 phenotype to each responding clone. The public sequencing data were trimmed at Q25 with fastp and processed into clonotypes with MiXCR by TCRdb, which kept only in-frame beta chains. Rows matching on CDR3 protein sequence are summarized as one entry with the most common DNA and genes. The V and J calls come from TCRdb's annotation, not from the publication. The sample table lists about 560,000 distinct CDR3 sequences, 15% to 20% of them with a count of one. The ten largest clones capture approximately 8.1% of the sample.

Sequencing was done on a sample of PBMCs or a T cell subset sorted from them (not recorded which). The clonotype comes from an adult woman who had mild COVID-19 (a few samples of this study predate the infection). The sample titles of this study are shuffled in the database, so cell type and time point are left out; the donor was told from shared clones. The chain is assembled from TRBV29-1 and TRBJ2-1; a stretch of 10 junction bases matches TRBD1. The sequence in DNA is TGCAGCGTACCGGACAGGGGGTGGAATGAGCAGTTCTTC. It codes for CSVPDRGWNEQFF.